The 21 T cell receptor beta chains presented below share a single source sample, sequenced in a study of response to subunit inactivated influenza vaccine. TCRdb passed the RT-PCR reads through MiXCR, listing each CDR3 protein once. Of hundreds of thousands of distinct CDR3 sequences in the sample, approximately 16% were seen once. The sample here was CD4+ T cells sorted from PBMCs, taken less than 30 months after vaccination. The receptors were gathered from a man aged 50 to 69 who received an inactivated influenza vaccine.

This clonotype was detected only a few times. The chain joins TRBV6-5 to TRBJ2-1, with TRBD2 as a possible D gene (5 bases). This CDR3 comprises 15 residues. Germline assignment: CDR1 MNHEY and CDR2 SVGAGI. With 4 bases removed from V and 0 bases from J, the gap between germline ends came to 10 bases. The CDR3 sequence: CASSWSRGSYNEQFF. CDR3 nucleotide sequence: TGTGCCAGCAGTTGGAGTCGGGGCTCCTACAATGAGCAGTTCTTC.

On this clonotype: The junction does not match germline at one end; this may be a read error. The gene calls are TRBV4-2 and TRBJ1-5; possibly TRBD1 for D (5 bases). The CDR3 is 14 amino acids. CDR1 LGHNA and CDR2 YNFKEQ come from the germline V gene. CDR3 sequence: CASSEEQVNQPQHF. In DNA, the CDR3 is TGTGCCAGCAGCGAAGAACAGGTCAATCAGCCCCAGCATTTT.

The chain is built from TRBV7-8 and TRBJ2-7; 11 bases align to TRBD2. This CDR3 contains 19 residues. Losses at the gene ends were 1 base for V and 0 bases for J; bases not matched to a gene: 11. The germline V gene has CDR1 SGHVS and CDR2 FQNEAQ. This chain's CDR3 is CASSLVRASGGRSSYEQYF. DNA of the CDR3: TGTGCCAGCAGCTTAGTACGCGCTAGCGGGGGGAGGTCCTCCTACGAGCAGTACTTC.

V is TRBV6-2 or TRBV6-3 and J is TRBJ1-2; weak D call: TRBD1 (5 bases). V lost 5 bases and J 5 bases, leaving 15 bases between the germline ends. CDR3 length equals 14 residues. CDR1 is MNHEY, CDR2 SVGEGT, per germline. The CDR3 nucleotides are TGTGCCAGCAGTCCCCCCCGGGACGGATATGGCTACACCTTC. It encodes CASSPPRDGYGYTF.

This clonotype was detected a few times. The gene calls are TRBV4-1 and TRBJ1-2; D gene ambiguous. The CDR3 spans 13 residues. Germline loops: CDR1 MGHRA, CDR2 YSYEKL. The V end lost 0 bases, the J end lost 8 bases, and 10 bases lay between the germline ends. The CDR3 bases are TGCGCCAGCAGCCAAGATCCGTGGGCCGGCTACACCTTC. Its protein product is CASSQDPWAGYTF.

This chain connects TRBV20-1 to TRBJ2-7; D call uncertain. Germline V CDR1 and CDR2: DFQATT, SNEGSKA (reference sequence). The CDR3 loop spans 15 amino acids. Deletions cut 0 bases from V and 0 bases from J, with 12 bases between. Here the CDR3 reads CSARDPSASSYEQYF. The CDR3 DNA is TGCAGTGCTAGAGATCCTTCGGCATCCTCCTACGAGCAGTACTTC.

This clonotype was counted only a few times. This chain joins TRBV2 and TRBJ2-1, with D possibly being TRBD2 (5 bases). Germline-derived CDR1 and CDR2 are SNHLY and FYNNEI. This CDR3 region has 16 residues. V shed 0 bases and J shed 7 bases, with 16 bases lying between them. CDR3 bases: TGTGCCAGCAGTGAAGCCGGAGGTGGGCTCTTGAATGAGCAGTTCTTC. Its translation: CASSEAGGGLLNEQFF.

This clonotype was recorded many times. The CDR3 DNA is TGTGCCAGCAGCTGGAATTGGATGGGGGCCTACGAGCAGTACTTC. Translating gives CASSWNWMGAYEQYF. J is TRBJ2-7 and V is TRBV5-5; either TRBD1 or TRBD2 may fit D (5 bases each). V dropped 3 bases and J dropped 2 bases, with 15 bases sitting between them. Germline CDR1 SGHKS, CDR2 YYEKEE (reference sequence). The length of the CDR3 is 15 residues.

This chain connects TRBV5-6 to TRBJ1-1, with D maybe TRBD1 (5 bases). The germline CDR1 and CDR2 sequences are SGHDT and YYEEEE. CDR3 length: 14 amino acids. V dropped 0 bases and J dropped 6 bases, with 12 bases sitting between them. DNA for the CDR3: TGTGCCAGCAGCTTGGATTTCCAGGGTTCTGAAGCTTTCTTT. This sequence encodes CASSLDFQGSEAFF.

The rearrangement uses TRBV5-1 and TRBJ2-3; D unclear. The V end lost 0 bases, the J end lost 3 bases, and 17 bases lay between the germline ends. The V gene's germline CDR1 is SGHRS and CDR2 YFSETQ. The CDR3 is 17 residues long. The CDR3 nucleotides are TGCGCCAGCAGCTTGGAGAATTGGAGAACCTCAACAGATACGCAGTATTTT. Its protein is CASSLENWRTSTDTQYF.

This clonotype was picked up many times. The CDR3 region has the DNA TGTGCCAGCAAACCTGAGACAATTACCGAAAAACTGTTTTTT. This gives the protein CASKPETITEKLFF. J is TRBJ1-4 and V is TRBV7-9; no firm D call. CDR3 size: 14 residues. Germline V gives CDR1 SEHNR, CDR2 FQNEAQ (reference sequence). With 7 bases removed from V and 8 bases from J, the gap between germline ends came to 17 bases.

V gene TRBV29-1 combines with J gene TRBJ1-2; D gene unclear. The ends were cut back, 4 bases at V and 5 bases at J, with 8 bases in the middle. Germline CDR1 SQVTM, CDR2 ANQGSEA. The CDR3 covers 11 residues. The CDR3 region is CSVVGGYGYTF. The CDR3 coding sequence is TGCAGCGTTGTTGGTGGATATGGCTACACCTTC. The whole variable domain, filled in from reference TRBV29-1 and TRBJ1-2, reads SAVISQKPSRDICQRGTSLTIQCQVDSQVTMMFWYRQQPGQSLTLIATANQGSEATYESGFVIDKFPISRPNLTFSTLTVSNMSPEDSSIYLCSVVGGYGYTFGSGTRLTVV.

This clonotype was counted many times. The CDR3 DNA is TGTGCCAGCAGCTTATCTAGCGGGGGTGGACAAGATACGCAGTATTTT. Protein sequence: CASSLSSGGGQDTQYF. The chain is built from TRBV7-9 and TRBJ2-3, with 10 bases identical to TRBD2. Germline lookup yields CDR1 SEHNR and CDR2 FQNEAQ (reference sequence). This CDR3 contains 16 residues. The ends lost 2 bases at V and 5 bases at J; junction bases unmatched: 7.

This clonotype was counted between two and nine times. The chain has TRBV30 and TRBJ2-4; D unclear. The germline V gene encodes CDR1 GTSNPN and CDR2 SVGIG (reference sequence). Trimming removed 0 bases at V and 5 bases at J, with 17 bases between. The CDR3 loop spans 16 amino acids. The CDR3 DNA reads TGTGCCTGGAGTGTATACAGAACCCGGGCCCAAAACATTCAGTACTTC. Residues: CAWSVYRTRAQNIQYF.

This clonotype was counted at least ten times. The rearrangement links TRBV20-1 to TRBJ2-5, with D perhaps assigned TRBD1 or TRBD2 (5 bases each). The V end lost 6 bases, the J end lost 9 bases, and 23 bases lay between the germline ends. The germline V gene has CDR1 DFQATT and CDR2 SNEGSKA (reference sequence). This CDR3 region has 14 residues. The CDR3 loop is CSASPGTAGEAQYF. The CDR3 nucleotides read TGCAGTGCCAGTCCAGGGACGGCTGGGGAAGCCCAGTACTTC.

This chain uses TRBV7-2 with TRBJ2-7; a possible D gene is TRBD2 (5 bases). The CDR3 contains 15 residues. Germline loops: CDR1 SGHTA, CDR2 FQGNSA. The ends were cut back, 2 bases at V and 0 bases at J, with 11 bases in the middle. CDR3 loop: CASSLRESNSYEQYF. The CDR3 DNA sequence: TGTGCCAGCAGCTTACGGGAATCCAACTCCTACGAGCAGTACTTC.

The V and J genes are TRBV27 and TRBJ1-2; D gene unclear. Germline CDR1 is MNHEY and CDR2 is SMNVEV (reference sequence). The CDR3 is made up of 13 amino acids. Trimming cost V 6 bases and J 2 bases, with 10 bases left between them. The CDR3, as DNA: TGTGCCAGCAGGCCGGGCCGAAACTATGGCTACACCTTC. This encodes CASRPGRNYGYTF.

This clonotype was recorded at least ten times. The chain uses TRBV10-3 and TRBJ1-2, with a weak D call TRBD1 (5 bases). V was shortened by 5 bases and J by 4 bases, with 17 bases between the two germline ends. Germline CDR1 and CDR2: ENHRY and SYGVKD. The CDR3 is made up of 15 amino acids. CDR3 bases: TGTGCCATCAGTCCCCGACAGCACGGCTCCTATGGCTACACCTTC. It specifies CAISPRQHGSYGYTF.

J is TRBJ2-3 and V is TRBV4-3; a weak D match, TRBD2 (6 bases). The CDR3 loop spans 16 amino acids. V was shortened by 2 bases and J by 2 bases, with 14 bases between the two germline ends. Germline V gene sequence: CDR1 LGHNA, CDR2 YSLEER. The DNA for the CDR3 is TGCGCCAGCAGCCAACTTCCGGGACTGGTCACAGATACGCAGTATTTT. It codes for CASSQLPGLVTDTQYF.

The J gene is TRBJ2-1, the V gene TRBV3-1; a possible D gene is TRBD2 (5 bases). Per germline, CDR1 LGHDT and CDR2 YNNKEL (reference sequence). The CDR3 spans 13 residues. V lost 4 bases and J lost 10, with 14 bases in between. CDR3 nucleotides: TGTGCCAGCAGCCTTAGTGTGACTACAGAGCAGTTCTTC. Amino acid sequence: CASSLSVTTEQFF.

The V gene is TRBV19, the J gene TRBJ2-6; D tentatively reads TRBD1 or TRBD2 (5 bases each). CDR1 and CDR2 from the germline V gene are LNHDA and SQIVND (reference sequence). Deletions cut 5 bases from V and 4 bases from J, with 12 bases between. The CDR3 extends over 15 amino acids. CDR3 in amino acids: CASSRRGEGANVLTF. The CDR3 DNA reads as TGTGCCAGTAGTCGAAGGGGAGAGGGGGCCAACGTCCTGACTTTC.